This TCR beta chain comes out of a study of cytomegalovirus exposure and HLA in healthy donors. The study, taken as a whole, reports: Later, an analysis showed that TCR beta chains associated with HLA were more clonally expanded than others that were equally common. Later analysis identified several of the most significant clusters that appeared linked to common viral pathogens. Earlier results showed most TCR beta V segments being productive about 90% or about 30% of the time.

Germline V gene data show CDR1 as SGHKS and CDR2 as YYEKEE (reference sequence). The length of the CDR3 is 15 residues. The V and J ends lost 5 bases and 3 bases, in that order; junction bases with no gene match: 9. Points on this clone: The target antigen is unknown.

The PCR contained 60 Vbeta and 13 Jbeta primers. The repertoire was sequenced with immunoSEQ multiplex PCR; TCRdb's copy has only in-frame clones and lacks some. The sample comprises about 59,000 clones, roughly 80% of which are singletons, and under 5% rests with the top ten. The source of this sequence is a woman in her thirties or forties in good health and CMV-seronegative. The source material was PBMCs. This chain uses TRBV5-5 with TRBJ2-7; 9 bases line up with TRBD1. The CDR3 DNA follows: TGTGCCAGCAGTTCGTACCGGGACAGGGTCTACGAGCAGTACTTC. This encodes CASSSYRDRVYEQYF.